This TCR beta chain was captured by sequencing in a study of T cell changes during pregnancy in multiple sclerosis. Generated by immunoSEQ multiplex PCR, the TCRdb table keeps only in-frame clones and is missing some. The data contain about 60,000 clones, roughly 87% of them seen just once; the ten biggest clones take up 5.5% to 8%. CDR3 length: 15 amino acids. Germline trimming cut 4 bases from V and 1 base from J; bases unmatched to any gene: 3. CDR1 and CDR2 (germline): SGHNT, YENEEA. The input for sequencing was peripheral blood, taken in the third trimester of pregnancy. This chain links TRBV11-3 with TRBJ1-1, with 10 bases lining up with TRBD1. This sequence was found in a female donor in good health, enrolled as a control in a pregnancy study. CDR3 nucleotides: TGTGCCAGCAGCTCCGGGGACAGGGGGAACACTGAAGCTTTCTTT. Its protein is CASSSGDRGNTEAFF.